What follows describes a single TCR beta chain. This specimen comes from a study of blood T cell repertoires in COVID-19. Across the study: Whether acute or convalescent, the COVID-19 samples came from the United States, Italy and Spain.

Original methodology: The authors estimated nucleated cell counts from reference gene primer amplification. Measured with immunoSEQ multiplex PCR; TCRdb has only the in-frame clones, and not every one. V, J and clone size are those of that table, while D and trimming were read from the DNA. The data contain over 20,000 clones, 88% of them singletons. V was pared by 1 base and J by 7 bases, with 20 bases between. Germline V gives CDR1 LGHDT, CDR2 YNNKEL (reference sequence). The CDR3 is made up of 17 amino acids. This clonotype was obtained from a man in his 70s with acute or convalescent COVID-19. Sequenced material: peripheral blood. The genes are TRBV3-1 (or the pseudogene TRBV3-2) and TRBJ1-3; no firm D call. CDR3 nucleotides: TGTGCCAGCAGCCAAGGGGTGATGGGGAGAGGCGGCAACACCATATATTTT. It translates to CASSQGVMGRGGNTIYF.